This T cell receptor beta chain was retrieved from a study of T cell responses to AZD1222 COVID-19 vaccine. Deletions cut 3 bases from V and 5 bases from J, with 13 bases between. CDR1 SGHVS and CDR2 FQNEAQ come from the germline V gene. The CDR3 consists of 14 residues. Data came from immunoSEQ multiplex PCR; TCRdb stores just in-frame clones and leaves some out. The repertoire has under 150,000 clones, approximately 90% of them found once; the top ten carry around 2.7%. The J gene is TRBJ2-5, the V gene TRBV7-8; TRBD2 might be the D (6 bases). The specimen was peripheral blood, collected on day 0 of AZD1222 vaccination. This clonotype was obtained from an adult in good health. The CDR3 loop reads CASSFGGLGETQYF. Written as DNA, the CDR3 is TGTGCCAGCAGCTTTGGGGGGTTGGGGGAGACCCAGTACTTC.